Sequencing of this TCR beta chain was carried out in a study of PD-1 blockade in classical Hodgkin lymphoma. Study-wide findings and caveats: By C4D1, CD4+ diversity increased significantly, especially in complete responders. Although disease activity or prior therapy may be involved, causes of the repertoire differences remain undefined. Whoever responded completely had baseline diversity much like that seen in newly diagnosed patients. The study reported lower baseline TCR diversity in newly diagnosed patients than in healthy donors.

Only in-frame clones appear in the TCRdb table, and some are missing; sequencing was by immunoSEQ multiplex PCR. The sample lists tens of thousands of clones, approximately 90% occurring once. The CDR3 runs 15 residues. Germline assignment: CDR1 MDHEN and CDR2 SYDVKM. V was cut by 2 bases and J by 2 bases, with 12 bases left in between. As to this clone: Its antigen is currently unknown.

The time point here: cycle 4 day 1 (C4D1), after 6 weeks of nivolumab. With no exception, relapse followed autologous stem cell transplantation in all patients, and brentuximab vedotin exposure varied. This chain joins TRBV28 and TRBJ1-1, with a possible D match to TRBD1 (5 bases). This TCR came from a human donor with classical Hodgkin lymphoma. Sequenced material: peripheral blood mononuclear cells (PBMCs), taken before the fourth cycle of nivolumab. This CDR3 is CASSLPGTVNTEAFF. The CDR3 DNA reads TGTGCCAGCAGTTTACCCGGGACGGTAAACACTGAAGCTTTCTTT. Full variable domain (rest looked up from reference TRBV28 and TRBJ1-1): DVKVTQSSRYLVKRTGEKVFLECVQDMDHENMFWYRQDPGLGLRLIYFSYDVKMKEKGDIPEGYSVSREKKERFSLILESASTNQTSMYLCASSLPGTVNTEAFFGQGTRLTVV.